Listed below are T cell receptor beta chains from one sample, sequenced in a study of OX40 agonist ivuxolimab in advanced cancers. Sequencing was performed with immunoSEQ multiplex PCR; in TCRdb, only in-frame clones are kept and a portion is missing. The data contain tens of thousands of clones, 79% of them singletons. Sample: CD4+ or CD8+ T cells sorted from blood, taken in a trial of the OX40 agonist ivuxolimab. These receptors came from an adult with an advanced solid tumor such as melanoma, head and neck, liver or kidney cancer. CDR3s leave out the opening cysteine and the closing phenylalanine or tryptophan. Only some rows state a clone size, as once, few, many or a class for expanded clones.

clone size	J gene	V gene	CDR3 protein
-	TRBJ2-7	TRBV4-1	ASSQGSRGYYEQY
-	-	TRBV29-1	SVLGQGYEQY
-	TRBJ2-1	TRBV6-5	ASSPGNNEQF
-	TRBJ2-5	TRBV7-2	ASSLGLAVETQY
-	TRBJ1-1	TRBV7-1	ASSLFMNTEAF
-	TRBJ1-5	TRBV5-6	ASSVRRTGTRYSNQPQH
-	TRBJ2-1	TRBV4-3	ASSQGPSLNNEQF
-	TRBJ2-1	TRBV7-2	ASSFLRDRANEQF
-	TRBJ1-5	TRBV19	ASSTGTGANQPQH
-	TRBJ2-2	TRBV7-8	ASSPGVTGELF
once	TRBJ2-7	TRBV5-6	ASSSAATYEQY
-	TRBJ2-2	TRBV5-6	ASSQGTAGELF
once	TRBJ2-7	TRBV2	ASGGGQGLYEQY
-	TRBJ1-5	TRBV28	ASSLSRLQH
-	TRBJ2-7	TRBV27	ASSLSGSEQY
-	TRBJ1-2	TRBV29-1	SVNYQGYGYT
-	TRBJ2-1	TRBV12-5	ASGRGQGAGYEQF
-	TRBJ2-5	TRBV7-9	ASSLAGLAETQY
-	TRBJ1-1	TRBV5-4	ASSSWGSTEAF
few	TRBJ2-5	TRBV27	ASSLQGRETQY
-	TRBJ2-3	TRBV27	ASSLVGRGRDTQY
once	TRBJ2-1	TRBV7-2	ASSLLRYDNEQF
-	TRBJ2-7	TRBV7-9	ASSLGQGVLYEQY